This paragraph reports one T cell receptor (beta chain). Antigen: not known. Naive-designated CD8 cells lacked CD45RO, were positively enriched for CCR7, and omitted terminally differentiated effector memory CD45RA+ cells. The J segment lost 0 bases and the V segment lost 5 bases, leaving 9 bases of the junction unmatched. The CDR3 extends over 16 amino acids. The germline CDR1 and CDR2 sequences are MGHRA and YSYEKL. This entry comes from a study of shared clonotypes between healthy human individuals. Turning to the study itself: The study drew on a couple of women and a few men aged 18 to 49 as donors.

Study-wide findings and caveats: What naive subsets generally showed was a larger estimated richness than memory subsets showed.

Only in-frame clones appear in the TCRdb table, and some are missing; sequencing was by immunoSEQ multiplex PCR. The table has millions of clones, approximately 95% seen once. Specimen: naive CD8+ T cells sorted from blood. The origin of this receptor is a man younger than 35 in good health. The chain carries TRBV4-1 and TRBJ2-7; 8 bases fit TRBD1. This chain's CDR3 is CASSGVGQVLSYEQYF. Here the CDR3 DNA reads TGCGCCAGCAGCGGGGTGGGACAGGTGCTCTCCTACGAGCAGTACTTC.